These 13 T cell receptor beta chains came from one sample sequenced in a study of beta chain features in type 1 diabetes. Study outcomes and limitations: Within each of all four CD4+ subsets, Type 1 diabetes patients had TCRB CDR3s that were moderately but significantly shorter.

Expressed TCRB transcripts were sequenced because the isolated RNA had all been reverse transcribed beforehand. Only in-frame clones appear in the TCRdb table, and some are missing; sequencing was by immunoSEQ multiplex PCR. The sample shows roughly 160,000 clones, 7.8% of them seen only once. No antigen has been identified for these receptors. The material sequenced was central memory CD4+ T cells from blood. Source of these receptors: a woman aged 40 to 50 with type 1 diabetes.

This chain joins TRBV19 and TRBJ2-2; the D is unclear. The CDR3 consists of 11 residues. CDR1 is LNHDA, CDR2 SQIVND, per germline (reference sequence). The V end was cut by 3 bases, the J end by 8 bases, with 4 bases between. In DNA, the CDR3 is TGTGCCAGTAGTATGGAGGGGGAGCTGTTTTTT. It specifies CASSMEGELFF.

The rearrangement joins TRBV5-4 to TRBJ1-2; 11 bases map to TRBD1. Germline lookup yields CDR1 SGHNT and CDR2 YYREEE (reference sequence). The CDR3 length is 17 residues. J gave up 2 bases and V 4 bases, and 10 bases lay outside the gene matches. The CDR3, as DNA: TGTGCCAGCAGCAAACGGACAGGGGGCTTCGCAAACTATGGCTACACCTTC. Amino acid sequence: CASSKRTGGFANYGYTF.

This clone was seen only a few times. The gene calls are TRBV4-3 and TRBJ2-3; possible D gene TRBD2, 5 bases. Per the germline V gene, CDR1 is LGHNA and CDR2 is YSLEER. The CDR3 sequence is 15 residues long. Trimming cost V 5 bases and J 0 bases, with 12 bases left between them. In nucleotides, the CDR3 is TGCGCCAGCAGCGGACTGACTGGGAGCACAGATACGCAGTATTTT. Translated: CASSGLTGSTDTQYF.

The V and J genes are TRBV15 and TRBJ2-1; no clear D. V was pared by 0 bases and J by 4 bases, with 7 bases between. The CDR3 covers 14 residues. Germline values: CDR1 LNHNV, CDR2 YYDKDF (reference sequence). The CDR3 DNA is TGTGCCACCAGCAGAGATCCTAGTTACAATGAGCAGTTCTTC. Protein product: CATSRDPSYNEQFF.

This clone showed up just a few times. The rearrangement uses TRBV7-2 and TRBJ2-3; maybe TRBD1 (6 bases). The CDR3 runs 13 residues. Trimming took off 7 bases at V and 2 bases at J, with 10 bases between the two ends. Germline lookup yields CDR1 SGHTA and CDR2 FQGNSA. The CDR3 spells CASTGTTTDTQYF. As DNA, the CDR3 is TGTGCCAGCACCGGGACAACCACAGATACGCAGTATTTT.

The table lists this clone with a few counts. V usage is TRBV5-1 and J usage is TRBJ2-1, with 9 positions matching TRBD2. The germline CDR1 and CDR2 sequences are SGHRS and YFSETQ. V gave up 0 bases and J gave up 4 bases; unmatched junction bases: 2. This CDR3 is built from 15 residues. The CDR3, as DNA: TGCGCCAGCAGCTTGGGACTAGCGGCGTACAATGAGCAGTTCTTC. Protein: CASSLGLAAYNEQFF.

This clone has a handful of counts. The rearrangement uses TRBV29-1 and TRBJ2-1; TRBD2 agrees at 15 bases. There are 15 residues in the CDR3. Germline assignment: CDR1 SQVTM and CDR2 ANQGSEA. The J segment lost 4 bases and the V segment lost 7 bases, leaving 5 bases of the junction unmatched. The CDR3 protein is CSAGLAGGTYNEQFF. The CDR3 DNA follows: TGCAGCGCCGGACTAGCGGGGGGGACATACAATGAGCAGTTCTTC.

This clone was observed a few times. The V call is TRBV7-9, the J call TRBJ1-1; perhaps TRBD1 as D (6 bases). This CDR3 has 15 residues. In germline, CDR1 is SEHNR, CDR2 FQNEAQ (reference sequence). V lost 5 bases to trimming and J lost 3 bases, with 16 bases between them. CDR3 sequence reads: CASSASPTGYTEAFF. CDR3 sequence (DNA): TGTGCCAGCAGCGCTTCCCCTACAGGGTACACTGAAGCTTTCTTT. Together with reference TRBV7-9 and TRBJ1-1, the CDR3 gives the full variable domain: DTGVSQNPRHKITKRGQNVTFRCDPISEHNRLYWYRQTLGQGPEFLTYFQNEAQLEKSRLLSDRFSAERPKGSFSTLEIQRTEQGDSAMYLCASSASPTGYTEAFFGQGTRLTVV.

This clone has only a few counts. The rearrangement links TRBV14 to TRBJ1-2, with unresolved D. The length of the CDR3 is 13 residues. V was shortened by 4 bases and J by 8 bases, with 14 bases between the two germline ends. CDR1 and CDR2 (germline): SGHDN, FVKESK. The CDR3 region is CASSLHQRGGYTF. The CDR3 DNA sequence: TGTGCCAGCAGCCTTCACCAACGCGGCGGCTACACCTTC.

This chain links TRBV5-1 with TRBJ2-3; maybe TRBD2 (5 bases). Germline V CDR1 and CDR2: SGHRS, YFSETQ. This CDR3 is built from 14 residues. V was pared by 4 bases and J by 3 bases, with 12 bases between. The CDR3: CASSRLGATDTQYF. The CDR3 coding sequence is TGCGCCAGCAGCCGCCTGGGAGCGACAGATACGCAGTATTTT.

The V gene is TRBV7-2, the J gene TRBJ2-4, with D maybe TRBD1 (5 bases). This CDR3 contains 12 residues. Trimming pared 5 bases from V and 7 bases from J, leaving 9 bases between. Germline CDR1 SGHTA, CDR2 FQGNSA. This CDR3 reads CASSLDSNIQYF. CDR3 in DNA: TGTGCCAGCAGCCTCGACAGCAACATTCAGTACTTC.

The V gene is TRBV18, the J gene TRBJ2-7; 9 bases line up with TRBD1. Trimming removed 5 bases from V and 0 bases from J; junction bases left unmatched: 5. The CDR3 contains 15 residues. The germline CDR1 and CDR2 sequences are KGHSH and LQKENI. The CDR3 DNA reads as TGTGCCAGCTCATTACCGGGACAGGGCTCCTACGAGCAGTACTTC. Translation gives CASSLPGQGSYEQYF.

A few counts support this clone. The genes are TRBV7-2 and TRBJ2-4, with D perhaps TRBD2 (6 bases). This CDR3 is 14 amino acids long. Looked up from germline, CDR1 is SGHTA and CDR2 is FQGNSA. The V gene lost 4 bases and the J gene lost 0 bases, with 7 bases spanning the gap. The CDR3 here is CASSSGLAKNIQYF. The CDR3 DNA follows: TGTGCCAGCAGCTCGGGACTAGCCAAAAACATTCAGTACTTC.